This T cell receptor (beta chain) stems from a study of T-cell reconstitution after alpha-beta-depleted transplantation in children. This sample's TCRbeta library carried unique molecular identifier barcodes. A single record per CDR3 protein comes from TCRdb applying MiXCR to the PCR reads. This table holds a few hundred thousand distinct CDR3 sequences, 11% found once. Findings and limits, study-wide: T cells produced anew were the main source of T-cell counts and diversity one year after transplant. At around two months after transplant, the alpha-beta T cells were reportedly derived from several hundred expanded clones that came from non-depleted graft cells.

CDR1 SGHRS and CDR2 YFSETQ come from the germline V gene. With 2 bases clipped from V and 6 bases from J, the junction kept 3 bases outside the gene matches. The CDR3 consists of 14 residues. This clonotype was detected ten times or more. The antigen is not known. This material consisted of PBMCs, taken before TCRalphabeta/CD19-depleted stem cell transplant. This TCR came from a child less than two years old with acute myeloid leukemia, due to receive a stem cell transplant. J is TRBJ2-2 and V is TRBV5-1, with 8 nucleotides matching TRBD2. CDR3 sequence: CASSFTGGAGELFF. CDR3 DNA sequence: TGCGCCAGCAGCTTTACCGGGGGGGCCGGGGAGCTGTTTTTT.